The following is a T cell receptor (beta chain) sequence with its context. The data belong to a study of blood T cell repertoires in COVID-19. Clones were sequenced by immunoSEQ multiplex PCR, and TCRdb holds only the in-frame ones, with some missing. The table includes some 390,000 clones, around 87% detected once. The sequence was collected from a human donor in a cohort sampled during active COVID-19. Source material: peripheral blood.

This CDR3 reads CASRTIYREGGFSTDTQYF. In DNA, the CDR3 is TGTGCCAGTAGAACTATCTACAGGGAAGGAGGATTCAGCACAGATACGCAGTATTTT. The V and J genes are TRBV19 and TRBJ2-3; D may be TRBD1 (6 bases). V shed 6 bases and J shed 0 bases, with 25 bases lying between them. The CDR3 sequence is 19 residues long. The germline gives CDR1 LNHDA, CDR2 SQIVND (reference sequence).